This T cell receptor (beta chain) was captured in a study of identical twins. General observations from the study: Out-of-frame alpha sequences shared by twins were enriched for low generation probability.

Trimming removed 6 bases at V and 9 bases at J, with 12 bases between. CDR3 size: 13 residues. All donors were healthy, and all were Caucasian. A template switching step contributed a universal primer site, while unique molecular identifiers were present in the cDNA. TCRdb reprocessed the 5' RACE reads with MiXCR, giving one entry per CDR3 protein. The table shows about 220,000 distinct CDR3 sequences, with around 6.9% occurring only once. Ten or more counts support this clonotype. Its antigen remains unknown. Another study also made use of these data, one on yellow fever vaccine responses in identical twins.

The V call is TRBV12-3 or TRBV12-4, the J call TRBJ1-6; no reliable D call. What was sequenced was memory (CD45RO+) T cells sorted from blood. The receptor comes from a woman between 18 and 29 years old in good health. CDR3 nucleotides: TGTGCCAGCAGCAGGAGGGCACCTTCACCCCTCCACTTT. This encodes CASSRRAPSPLHF.